The text below deals with one T cell receptor (beta chain). This specimen belongs to a study of blood T cell repertoires in COVID-19. Study context: Sites in the United States, Italy and Spain provided acute and convalescent COVID-19 samples. Sample material is recorded as cDNA or gDNA derived from T cells, B-cell-depleted T cells, or PBMCs.

Methods used by the authors: Researchers report that nucleated cell counts were estimated from reference gene primer amplification. Clones were sequenced by immunoSEQ multiplex PCR, and TCRdb holds only the in-frame ones, with some missing. V and J calls and clone size follow that table, whereas D and trimming were derived from the DNA. This sample carries roughly 250,000 clones, about four fifths of them seen once, and the ten largest clones take around 9.6%. CDR1 and CDR2 (germline): MGHRA, YSYEKL. With V trimmed by 5 bases and J by 2 bases, 10 bases remained unmatched. The CDR3 totals 16 residues.

The source material was peripheral blood. The sequence was obtained from a woman older than 75 with acute or convalescent COVID-19. This chain links TRBV4-1 with TRBJ2-3; 7 bases map to TRBD1. The CDR3 region is CASSESRDSNTDTQYF. CDR3 coding DNA: TGCGCCAGCAGCGAGTCACGGGACAGTAACACAGATACGCAGTATTTT.